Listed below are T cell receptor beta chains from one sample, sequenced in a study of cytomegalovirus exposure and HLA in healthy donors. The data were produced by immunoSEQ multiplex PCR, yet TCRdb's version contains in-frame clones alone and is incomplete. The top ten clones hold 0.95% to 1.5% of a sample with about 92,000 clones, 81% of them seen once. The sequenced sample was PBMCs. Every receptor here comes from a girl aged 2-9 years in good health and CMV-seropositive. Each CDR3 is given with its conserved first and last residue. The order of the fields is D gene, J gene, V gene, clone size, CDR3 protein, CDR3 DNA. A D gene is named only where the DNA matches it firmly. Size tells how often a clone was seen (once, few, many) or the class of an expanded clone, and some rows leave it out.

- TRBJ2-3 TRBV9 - CASSFPGADTQYF TGTGCCAGCAGCTTCCCAGGGGCAGATACGCAGTATTTT
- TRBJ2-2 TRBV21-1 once CASSKGRARASSGSHGELFF TGTGCCAGCAGCAAAGGGCGCGCGAGGGCAAGTAGCGGGAGTCACGGGGAGCTGTTTTTT
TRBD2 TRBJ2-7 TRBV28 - CASSGSGAAYEQYF TGTGCCAGCAGCGGCAGCGGGGCCGCCTACGAGCAGTACTTC
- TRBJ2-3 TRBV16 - CASSQWAGNTDTQYF TGTGCCAGCAGCCAATGGGCGGGAAACACAGATACGCAGTATTTT
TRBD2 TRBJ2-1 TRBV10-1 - CASSESLGGRANEQFF TGCGCCAGCAGTGAGTCCCTCGGCGGGAGGGCCAATGAGCAGTTCTTC
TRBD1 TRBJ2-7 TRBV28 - CASSRYTGGAYEQYF TGTGCCAGCAGCCGGTACACAGGGGGTGCCTACGAGCAGTACTTC
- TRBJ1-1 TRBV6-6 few CASSYSGGSTEAFF TGTGCCAGCAGTTACTCGGGAGGGAGCACTGAAGCTTTCTTT
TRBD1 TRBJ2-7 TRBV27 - CASYLRGQGKKPYEQYF TGTGCCAGCTACCTGAGGGGGCAGGGGAAAAAGCCCTACGAGCAGTACTTC
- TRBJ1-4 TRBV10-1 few CARTDPYKKLFF TGCGCCAGGACAGACCCCTATAAAAAACTGTTTTTT
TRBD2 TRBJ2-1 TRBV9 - CASSVEAGGYNEQFF TGTGCCAGCAGCGTAGAAGCGGGAGGGTACAATGAGCAGTTCTTC
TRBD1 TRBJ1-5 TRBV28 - CASSWGTGTNQPQHF TGTGCCAGCAGCTGGGGGACAGGGACTAATCAGCCCCAGCATTTT
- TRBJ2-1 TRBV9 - CASSVGSFPPAGEQFF TGTGCCAGCAGCGTAGGAAGTTTCCCCCCCGCGGGTGAGCAGTTCTTC
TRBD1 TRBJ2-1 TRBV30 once CAWSGLVRGNNEQFF TGTGCCTGGAGTGGCTTGGTCAGGGGGAATAATGAGCAGTTCTTC
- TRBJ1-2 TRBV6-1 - CASTMINYGYTF TGTGCCAGCACTATGATTAACTATGGCTACACCTTC
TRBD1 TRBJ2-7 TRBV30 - CAWRGRTGPLLTSYEQYF TGTGCCTGGAGAGGCCGGACAGGGCCCCTATTAACCTCCTACGAGCAGTACTTC
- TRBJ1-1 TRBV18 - CASSPLPGENTEAFF TGTGCCAGCTCACCACTCCCAGGGGAGAACACTGAAGCTTTCTTT
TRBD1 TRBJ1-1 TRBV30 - CAWSGRQGNTEAFF TGTGCCTGGAGTGGACGACAGGGGAACACTGAAGCTTTCTTT
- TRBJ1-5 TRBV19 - CASSFPAARGPQHF TGTGCCAGTAGTTTTCCGGCGGCCAGGGGGCCCCAGCATTTT
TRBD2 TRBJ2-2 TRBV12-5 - CASGLVLGGTTGELFF TGTGCTAGTGGTTTGGTACTGGGAGGGACCACCGGGGAGCTGTTTTTT
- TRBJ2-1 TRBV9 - CASSVGQEGDEQFF TGTGCCAGCAGCGTAGGTCAGGAGGGCGATGAGCAGTTCTTC
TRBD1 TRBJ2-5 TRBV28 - CASSPDRQRRRTQYF TGTGCCAGCAGTCCGGACAGGCAAAGGCGAAGGACCCAGTACTTC
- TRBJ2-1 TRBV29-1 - CSVELSRRQFF TGCAGCGTTGAATTGTCTAGGAGGCAGTTCTTC
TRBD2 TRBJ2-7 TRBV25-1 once CASTGTSNVEQYF TGTGCCAGCACCGGGACTAGCAATGTCGAGCAGTACTTC
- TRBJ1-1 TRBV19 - CASSIAGGDTEAFF TGTGCCAGTAGTATTGCCGGAGGCGACACTGAAGCTTTCTTT
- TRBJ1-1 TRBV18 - CASSRVPGALTEAFF TGTGCCAGCTCACGGGTCCCGGGTGCTCTCACTGAAGCTTTCTTT
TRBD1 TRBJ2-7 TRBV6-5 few CASSWDRDYEQYF TGTGCCAGCAGTTGGGACAGGGACTACGAGCAGTACTTC
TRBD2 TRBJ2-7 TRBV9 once CASSTSGSMDEQYF TGTGCCAGCAGCACTAGCGGGAGTATGGACGAGCAGTACTTC
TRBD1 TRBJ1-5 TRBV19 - CASSTDRGSIGDQPQHF TGTGCCAGTAGTACGGACAGGGGAAGTATAGGCGATCAGCCCCAGCATTTT
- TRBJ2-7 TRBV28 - CASALNRDFFYEQYF TGTGCCAGCGCCCTAAACCGGGACTTTTTCTACGAGCAGTACTTC
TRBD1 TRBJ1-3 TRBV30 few CAWSNRGAYSGNTIYF TGTGCCTGGAGTAACAGGGGGGCCTACTCTGGAAACACCATATATTTT
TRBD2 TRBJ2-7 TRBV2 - CATRTSPSYEQYF TGTGCCACCCGGACTAGTCCCTCCTACGAGCAGTACTTC
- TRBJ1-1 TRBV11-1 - CASSLGGLVTEAFF TGTGCCAGCAGCTTGGGAGGTCTCGTCACTGAAGCTTTCTTT
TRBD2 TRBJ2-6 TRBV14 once CASSQLAGSGANVLTF TGTGCCAGCAGCCAATTAGCGGGGTCTGGGGCCAACGTCCTGACTTTC
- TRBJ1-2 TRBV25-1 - CASSPQGYGYTF TGTGCCAGCAGTCCACAGGGATATGGCTACACCTTC
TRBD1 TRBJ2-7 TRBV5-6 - CASSLERGGRGPSYEQYF TGTGCCAGCAGCTTGGAGCGTGGAGGAAGGGGGCCCTCCTACGAGCAGTACTTC
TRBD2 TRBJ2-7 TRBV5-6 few CASSEERDYEQYF TGTGCCAGCAGCGAAGAGCGGGACTACGAGCAGTACTTC
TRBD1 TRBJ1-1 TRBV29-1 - CSVNGQGAEAFF TGCAGCGTTAACGGACAGGGGGCTGAAGCTTTCTTT
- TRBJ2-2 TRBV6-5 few CASRGRLLRTGELFF TGTGCCAGCAGGGGCAGGTTGTTGCGTACCGGGGAGCTGTTTTTT
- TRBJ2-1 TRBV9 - CASSVAERAPYNEQFF TGTGCCAGCAGCGTAGCTGAGCGGGCCCCCTACAATGAGCAGTTCTTC
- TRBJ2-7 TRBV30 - CAWGNQVFYEQYF TGTGCCTGGGGAAACCAGGTTTTCTACGAGCAGTACTTC
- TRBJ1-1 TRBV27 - CASTDRPTSHEAFF TGTGCCAGCACGGACAGACCCACTTCTCATGAAGCTTTCTTT
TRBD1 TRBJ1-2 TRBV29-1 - CSVESGTGGEFSYGYTF TGCAGCGTTGAATCGGGGACAGGGGGCGAATTTAGCTATGGCTACACCTTC
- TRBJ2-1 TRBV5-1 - CASSPYGSTYNEQFF TGCGCCAGCAGCCCCTACGGGAGCACCTACAATGAGCAGTTCTTC
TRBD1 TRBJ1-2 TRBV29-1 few CSVGQGVGGYTF TGCAGCGTTGGACAGGGGGTTGGTGGCTACACCTTC
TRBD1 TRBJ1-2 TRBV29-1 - CSVGRGLGQGAHGYTF TGCAGCGTTGGGCGAGGACTGGGACAGGGTGCCCATGGCTACACCTTC
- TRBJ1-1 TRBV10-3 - CATATGNTEAFF TGTGCCACCGCTACCGGGAACACTGAAGCTTTCTTT
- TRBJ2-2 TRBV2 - CASRGWNTGELFF TGTGCCAGCAGGGGCTGGAACACCGGGGAGCTGTTTTTT
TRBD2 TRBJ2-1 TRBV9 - CASSGGLAGNNEQFF TGTGCCAGCAGCGGAGGACTAGCGGGGAACAATGAGCAGTTCTTC
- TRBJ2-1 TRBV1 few CTSSLNRVGGKWGSYNEQFF TGCACCAGCAGCCTTAATCGGGTAGGGGGAAAATGGGGCTCCTACAATGAGCAGTTCTTC
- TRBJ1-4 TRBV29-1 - CSARRSTNEKLFF TGCAGCGCCCGGCGGTCAACTAATGAAAAACTGTTTTTT
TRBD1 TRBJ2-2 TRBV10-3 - CAISGTGNTGELFF TGTGCCATCAGTGGGACAGGGAACACCGGGGAGCTGTTTTTT
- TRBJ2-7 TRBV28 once CASSLPGEQYF TGTGCCAGCAGTTTACCAGGCGAGCAGTACTTC
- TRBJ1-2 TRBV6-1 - CASSESRGNYGYTF TGTGCCAGCAGTGAATCACGGGGTAACTATGGCTACACCTTC
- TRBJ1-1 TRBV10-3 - CAISEAGDTEAFF TGTGCCATCAGTGAGGCAGGGGACACTGAAGCTTTCTTT
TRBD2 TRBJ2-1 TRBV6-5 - CASSRPTSGSWEQFF TGTGCCAGCAGTAGGCCGACTAGCGGGAGCTGGGAGCAGTTCTTC